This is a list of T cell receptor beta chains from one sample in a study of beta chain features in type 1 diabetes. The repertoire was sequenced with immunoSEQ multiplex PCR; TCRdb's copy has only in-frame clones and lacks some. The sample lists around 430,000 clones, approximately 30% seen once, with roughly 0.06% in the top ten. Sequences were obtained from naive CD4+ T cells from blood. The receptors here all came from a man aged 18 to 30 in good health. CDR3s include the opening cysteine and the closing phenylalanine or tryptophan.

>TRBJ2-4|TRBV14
CASSFSTSWNIQYF
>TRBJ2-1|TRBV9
CASSSRVHEQFF
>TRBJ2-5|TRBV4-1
CASRHILETQETQYF
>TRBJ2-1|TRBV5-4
CASSLIAGAYNEQFF
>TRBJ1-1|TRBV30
CAWSVRQGALRDF
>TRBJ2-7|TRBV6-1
CASSPVYQLAYEQYF
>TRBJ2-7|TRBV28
CASGINYEQYF
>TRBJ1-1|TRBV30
CAWSVSPGNTEAFF
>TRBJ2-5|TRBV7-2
CASSLGPAETQYF
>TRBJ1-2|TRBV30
CAWSRDSSYGYTF